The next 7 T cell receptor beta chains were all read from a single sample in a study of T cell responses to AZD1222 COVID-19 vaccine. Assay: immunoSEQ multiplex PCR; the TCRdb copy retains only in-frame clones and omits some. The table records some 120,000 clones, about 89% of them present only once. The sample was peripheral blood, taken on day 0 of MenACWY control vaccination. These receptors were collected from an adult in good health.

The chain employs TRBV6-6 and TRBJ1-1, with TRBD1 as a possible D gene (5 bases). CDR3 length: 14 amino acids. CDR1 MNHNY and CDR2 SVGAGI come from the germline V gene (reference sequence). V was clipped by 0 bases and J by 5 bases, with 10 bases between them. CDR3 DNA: TGTGCCAGCAGTTACTCGACGGGGGGGACTGAAGCTTTCTTT. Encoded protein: CASSYSTGGTEAFF.

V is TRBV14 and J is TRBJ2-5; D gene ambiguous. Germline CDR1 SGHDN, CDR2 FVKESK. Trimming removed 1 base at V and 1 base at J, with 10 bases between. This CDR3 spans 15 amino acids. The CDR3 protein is CASSQATSAQETQYF. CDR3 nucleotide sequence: TGTGCCAGCAGCCAAGCTACGAGCGCCCAAGAGACCCAGTACTTC.

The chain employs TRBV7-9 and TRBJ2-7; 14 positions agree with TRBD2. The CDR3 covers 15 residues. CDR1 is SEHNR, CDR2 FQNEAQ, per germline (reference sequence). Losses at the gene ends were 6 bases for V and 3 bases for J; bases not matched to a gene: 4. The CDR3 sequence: CASRGGLAGDYEQYF. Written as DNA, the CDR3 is TGTGCCAGCAGGGGGGGACTAGCGGGAGACTACGAGCAGTACTTC.

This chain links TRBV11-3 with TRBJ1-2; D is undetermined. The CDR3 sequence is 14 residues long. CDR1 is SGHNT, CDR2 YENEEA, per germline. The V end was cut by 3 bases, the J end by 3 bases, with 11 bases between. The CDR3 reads CASSLGRADYGYTF. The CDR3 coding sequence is TGTGCCAGCAGCTTGGGGAGGGCAGACTATGGCTACACCTTC.

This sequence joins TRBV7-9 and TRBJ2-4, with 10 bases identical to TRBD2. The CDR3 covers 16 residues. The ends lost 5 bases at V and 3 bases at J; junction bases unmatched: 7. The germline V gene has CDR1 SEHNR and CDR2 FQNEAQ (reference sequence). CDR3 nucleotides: TGTGCCAGCAGCCCCAGCGGGAGGGCCCTCAAAAACATTCAGTACTTC. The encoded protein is CASSPSGRALKNIQYF.

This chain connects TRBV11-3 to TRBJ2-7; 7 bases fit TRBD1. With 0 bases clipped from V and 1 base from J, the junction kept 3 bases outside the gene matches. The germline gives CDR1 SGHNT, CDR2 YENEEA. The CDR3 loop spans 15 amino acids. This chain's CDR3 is CASSLEDRTSYEQYF. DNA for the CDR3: TGTGCCAGCAGCTTAGAGGACAGGACATCCTACGAGCAGTACTTC.

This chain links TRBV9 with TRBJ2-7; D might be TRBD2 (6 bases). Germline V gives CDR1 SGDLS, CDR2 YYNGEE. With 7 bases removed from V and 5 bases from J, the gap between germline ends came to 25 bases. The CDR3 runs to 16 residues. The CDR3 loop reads CASQNLAVGFINEQYF. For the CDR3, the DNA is TGTGCCAGCCAGAACTTAGCGGTAGGGTTTATTAACGAGCAGTACTTC. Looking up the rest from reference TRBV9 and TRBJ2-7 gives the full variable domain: DSGVTQTPKHLITATGQRVTLRCSPRSGDLSVYWYQQSLDQGLQFLIQYYNGEERAKGNILERFSAQQFPDLHSELNLSSLELGDSALYFCASQNLAVGFINEQYFGPGTRLTVT.